These 3 T cell receptor beta chains came from one sample sequenced in a study of blood T cell repertoires in COVID-19. Assay: immunoSEQ multiplex PCR; the TCRdb copy retains only in-frame clones and omits some. The sample yields 55,000 to 75,000 clones, around 67% seen once. Source material: peripheral blood. The receptors shown here come from a man aged 55-75 years with acute or convalescent COVID-19.

This clone was seen a handful of times. The chain joins TRBV24-1 to TRBJ2-1, with a tentative D call TRBD2 (6 bases). The V and J ends lost 4 bases and 4 bases respectively, with 19 bases between them. The CDR3 has 17 amino acids. Germline V CDR1 and CDR2: KGHDR, SFDVKD. CDR3 sequence reads: CATSDPSGLVKYNEQFF. The CDR3 bases are TGTGCCACCAGTGACCCCTCGGGACTGGTAAAATACAATGAGCAGTTCTTC.

Comments on this clone: At one of its ends the junction is not consistent with the germline gene, which may arise from a read error. The chain combines TRBV6-5 with TRBJ1-5, with D uncertain. The CDR3 has 14 amino acids. Germline values: CDR1 MNHEY, CDR2 SVGAGI. CDR3 loop: CASSYRYSNQPQHF. CDR3 sequence (DNA): TGTGCCAGCAGTTACAGATATAGCAATCAGCCTCAGCATTTT.

This chain links TRBV7-2 with TRBJ1-1, with D tentatively TRBD1 (5 bases). Trimming pared 5 bases from V and 8 bases from J, leaving 15 bases between. CDR1 SGHTA and CDR2 FQGNSA come from the germline V gene. This CDR3 region has 13 residues. CDR3 DNA: TGTGCCAGCAGCCATTCGTGGAGGGGCGAAGCTTTCTTT. Translating it yields CASSHSWRGEAFF.